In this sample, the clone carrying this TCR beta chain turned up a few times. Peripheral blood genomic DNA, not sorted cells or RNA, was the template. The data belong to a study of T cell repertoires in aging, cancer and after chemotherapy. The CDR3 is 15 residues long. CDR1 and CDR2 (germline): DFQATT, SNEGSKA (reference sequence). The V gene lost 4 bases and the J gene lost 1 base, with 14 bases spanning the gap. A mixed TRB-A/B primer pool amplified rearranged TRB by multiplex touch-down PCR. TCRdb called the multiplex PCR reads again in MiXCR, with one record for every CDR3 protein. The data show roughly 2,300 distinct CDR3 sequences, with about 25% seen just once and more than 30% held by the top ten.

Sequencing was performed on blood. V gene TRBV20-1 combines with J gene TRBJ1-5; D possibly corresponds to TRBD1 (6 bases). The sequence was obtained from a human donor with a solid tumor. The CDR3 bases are TGCAGTGCTACTACAGGGCGGCGGAGCAATCAGCCCCAGCATTTT. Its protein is CSATTGRRSNQPQHF.